This T cell receptor beta chain stems from a study of vaccination and CD4 T cells after COVID-19. This sample's treatment: roughly 10-day PBMC culture with coronavirus spike peptide pools or control peptides (ViraFEST assay). Germline V gives CDR1 MNHEY, CDR2 SVGEGT. The CDR3 loop spans 13 amino acids. On this clonotype: Its antigen is as yet unknown. At one end, the junction sequence differs from germline, possibly due to a read error.

Cultured CD4+ T cells had their DNA profiled by the Oncomine TCR Beta short-read assay. In TCRdb, the PCR reads were re-called with MiXCR into one record per CDR3 protein. Of about 3,500 distinct CDR3 sequences listed, about 34% are singletons. Specimen: CD4+ T cells from blood, cultured in vitro. The source of this sequence is a human donor who had recovered from COVID-19. The chain uses TRBV6-2 or TRBV6-3 and TRBJ1-1; possible D gene TRBD1, 6 bases. CDR3: CASSYTGNTGAFF. Here the CDR3 DNA reads TGTGCCAGCAGTTACACAGGGAACACTGGAGCTTTCTTT.